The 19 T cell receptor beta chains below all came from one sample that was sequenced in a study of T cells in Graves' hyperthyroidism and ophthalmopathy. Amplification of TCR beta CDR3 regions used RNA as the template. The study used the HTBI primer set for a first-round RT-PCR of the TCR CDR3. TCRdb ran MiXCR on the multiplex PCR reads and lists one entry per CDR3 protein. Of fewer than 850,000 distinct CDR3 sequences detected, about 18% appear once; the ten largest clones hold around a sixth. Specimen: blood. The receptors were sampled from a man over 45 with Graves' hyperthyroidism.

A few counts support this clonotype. CDR3: CASSFTGELNPYEQYF. The CDR3 DNA reads TGTGCCAGCAGCTTTACCGGGGAGCTTAACCCCTACGAGCAGTACTTC. This sequence joins TRBV11-2 and TRBJ2-7, with TRBD2 as a possible D gene (5 bases). Germline lookup yields CDR1 SGHAT and CDR2 FQNNGV. V gave up 3 bases and J gave up 2 bases, with 17 bases separating them. CDR3 length equals 16 residues.

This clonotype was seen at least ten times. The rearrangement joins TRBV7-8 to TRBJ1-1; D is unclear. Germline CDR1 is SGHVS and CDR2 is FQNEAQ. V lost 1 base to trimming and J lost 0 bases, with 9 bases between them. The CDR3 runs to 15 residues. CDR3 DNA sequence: TGTGCCAGCAGCTTAGAGGGCCGGGTGAACACTGAAGCTTTCTTT. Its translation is CASSLEGRVNTEAFF.

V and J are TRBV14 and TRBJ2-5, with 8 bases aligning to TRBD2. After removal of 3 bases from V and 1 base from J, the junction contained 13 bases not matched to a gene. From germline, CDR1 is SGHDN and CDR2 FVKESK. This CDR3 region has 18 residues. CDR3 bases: TGTGCCAGCAGCCATCTTAGGGGTGGAGCGGGAGTCCAAGAGACCCAGTACTTC. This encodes CASSHLRGGAGVQETQYF.

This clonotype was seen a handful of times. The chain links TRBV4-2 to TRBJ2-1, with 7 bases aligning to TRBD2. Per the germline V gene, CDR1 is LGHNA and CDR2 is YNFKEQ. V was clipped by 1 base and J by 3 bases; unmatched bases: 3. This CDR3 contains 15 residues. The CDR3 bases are TGTGCCAGCAGCCAAGCGACTAGCCGCTACAATGAGCAGTTCTTC. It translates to CASSQATSRYNEQFF.

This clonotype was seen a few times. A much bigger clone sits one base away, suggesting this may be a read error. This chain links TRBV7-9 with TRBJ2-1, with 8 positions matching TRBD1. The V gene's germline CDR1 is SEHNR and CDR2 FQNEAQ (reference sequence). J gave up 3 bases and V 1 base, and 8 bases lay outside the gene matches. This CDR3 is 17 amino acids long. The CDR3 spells CASSLDESGGFYNEQFF. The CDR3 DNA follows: TGTGCCAGCAGCTTAGATGAGTCAGGGGGCTTCTACAATGAGCAGTTCTTC. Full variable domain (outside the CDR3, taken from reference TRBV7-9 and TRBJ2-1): DTGVSQNPRHKITKRGQNVTFRCDPISEHNRLYWYRQTLGQGPEFLTYFQNEAQLEKSRLLSDRFSAERPKGSFSTLEIQRTEQGDSAMYLCASSLDESGGFYNEQFFGPGTRLTVL.

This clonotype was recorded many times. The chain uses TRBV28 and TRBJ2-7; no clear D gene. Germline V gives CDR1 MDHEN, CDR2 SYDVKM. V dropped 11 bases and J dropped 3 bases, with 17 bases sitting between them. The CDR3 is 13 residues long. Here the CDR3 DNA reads TGTGCCTCGATACAACAGATCGGCTACGAGCAGTACTTC. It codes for CASIQQIGYEQYF.

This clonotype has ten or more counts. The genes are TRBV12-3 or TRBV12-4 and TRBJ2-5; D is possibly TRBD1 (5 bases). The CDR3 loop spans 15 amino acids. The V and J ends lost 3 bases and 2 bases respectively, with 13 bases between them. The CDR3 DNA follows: TGTGCCAGCAGTTTGGACCAGGGAAAGCAAGAGACCCAGTACTTC. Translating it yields CASSLDQGKQETQYF.

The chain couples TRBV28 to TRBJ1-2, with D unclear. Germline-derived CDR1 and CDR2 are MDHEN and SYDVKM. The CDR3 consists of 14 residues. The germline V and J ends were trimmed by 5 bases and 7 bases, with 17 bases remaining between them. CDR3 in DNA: TGTGCCAGCAGTCCAAGGCCGGGTTACAGTGGCTACACCTTC. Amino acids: CASSPRPGYSGYTF.

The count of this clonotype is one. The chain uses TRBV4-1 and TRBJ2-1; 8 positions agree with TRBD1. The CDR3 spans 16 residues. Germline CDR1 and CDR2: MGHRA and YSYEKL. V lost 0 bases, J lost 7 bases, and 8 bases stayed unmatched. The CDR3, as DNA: TGCGCCAGCAGCCAAGAGACAGGGGAATACGGGAATGAGCAGTTCTTC. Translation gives CASSQETGEYGNEQFF.

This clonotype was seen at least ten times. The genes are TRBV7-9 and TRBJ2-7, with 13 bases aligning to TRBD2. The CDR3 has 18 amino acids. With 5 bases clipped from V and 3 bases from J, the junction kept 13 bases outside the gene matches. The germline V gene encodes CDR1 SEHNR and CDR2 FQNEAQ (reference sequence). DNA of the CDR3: TGTGCCAGCAGCGACACTAGCGGGAGGGCTATTAAGCACTACGAGCAGTACTTC. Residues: CASSDTSGRAIKHYEQYF.

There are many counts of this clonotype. The chain's CDR3 is CSARDRQGLAPYEQFF. The CDR3 bases are TGCAGTGCTAGAGATCGACAGGGACTAGCGCCTTATGAGCAGTTCTTC. V gene TRBV20-1 combines with J gene TRBJ2-1; 10 nucleotides match TRBD2. The ends lost 0 bases at V and 8 bases at J; junction bases unmatched: 10. The CDR3 runs 16 residues. The germline V gene has CDR1 DFQATT and CDR2 SNEGSKA (reference sequence).

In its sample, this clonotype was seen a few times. The CDR3 is CASSQETSGGNNEQFF. For the CDR3, the DNA is TGTGCCAGCAGCCAAGAAACTAGCGGGGGAAACAATGAGCAGTTCTTC. This sequence joins TRBV3-2 and TRBJ2-1; TRBD2 is the table's D call, not checked against the DNA. TRBV3-2 is termed a pseudogene. The CDR3 has 16 residues.

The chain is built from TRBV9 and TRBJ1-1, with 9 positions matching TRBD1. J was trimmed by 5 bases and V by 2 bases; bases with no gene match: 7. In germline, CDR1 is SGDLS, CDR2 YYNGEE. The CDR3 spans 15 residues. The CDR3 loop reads CASSVGQGVGTEAFF. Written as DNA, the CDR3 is TGTGCCAGCAGCGTGGGACAGGGAGTAGGTACTGAAGCTTTCTTT.

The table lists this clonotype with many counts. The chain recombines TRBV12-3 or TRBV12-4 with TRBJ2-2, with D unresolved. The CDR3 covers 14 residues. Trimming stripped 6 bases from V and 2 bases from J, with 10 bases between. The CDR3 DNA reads TGTGCCAGCAGACTCCCTAGAAACACCGGGGAGCTGTTTTTT. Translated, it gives CASRLPRNTGELFF.

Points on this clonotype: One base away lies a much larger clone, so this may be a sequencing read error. The CDR3 DNA reads TGTGCCATTGCACGGGACCGCGGCTACGAGCAGTGCTTC. This translates into CAIARDRGYEQCF. This chain links TRBV10-3 with TRBJ2-7; D might be TRBD1 or TRBD2, each matching 5 bases. Germline lookup yields CDR1 ENHRY and CDR2 SYGVKD. This CDR3 contains 13 residues.

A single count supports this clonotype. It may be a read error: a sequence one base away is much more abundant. The DNA for the CDR3 is TGTGCCAGCACCATCGGGGTATCGGGACGGGAGCTGTTTTTT. Protein product: CASTIGVSGRELFF. V and J are TRBV12-3 or TRBV12-4 and TRBJ2-2, with D perhaps TRBD1 or TRBD2 (5 bases each). CDR3 length: 14 residues. Trimming left V 7 bases short and J 9 bases short, with 18 bases between.

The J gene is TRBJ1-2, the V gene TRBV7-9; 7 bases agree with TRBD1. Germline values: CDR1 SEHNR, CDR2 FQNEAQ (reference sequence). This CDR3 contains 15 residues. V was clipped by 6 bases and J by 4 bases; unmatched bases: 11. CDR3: CASRSWDSFSYGYTF. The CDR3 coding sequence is TGTGCCAGCAGGTCCTGGGACAGCTTTTCCTATGGCTACACCTTC.

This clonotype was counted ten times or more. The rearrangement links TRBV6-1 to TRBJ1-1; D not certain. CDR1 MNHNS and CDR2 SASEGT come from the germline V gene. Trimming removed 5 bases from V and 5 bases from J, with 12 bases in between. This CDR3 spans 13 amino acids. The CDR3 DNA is TGTGCCAGCAGTTATAACCCGAGAACTGAAGCTTTCTTT. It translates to CASSYNPRTEAFF.

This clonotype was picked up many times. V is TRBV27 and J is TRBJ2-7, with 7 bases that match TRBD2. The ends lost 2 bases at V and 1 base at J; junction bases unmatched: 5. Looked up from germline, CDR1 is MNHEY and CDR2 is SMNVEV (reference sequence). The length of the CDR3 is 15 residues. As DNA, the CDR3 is TGTGCCAGCAGTTTAACTAGCGAAAGATCCTACGAGCAGTACTTC. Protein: CASSLTSERSYEQYF.